The text below deals with one T cell receptor (beta chain). CDR1 and CDR2 from the germline V gene are SEHNR and FQNEAQ (reference sequence). V was clipped by 5 bases and J by 3 bases, with 9 bases between them. The CDR3 has 13 amino acids. TCRdb's table, derived via immunoSEQ multiplex PCR, lists solely in-frame clones and lacks some. The data show over 2,000,000 clones, with 93% seen just once and over 1.5% held by the top ten. The sample belongs to a study of shared clonotypes between healthy human individuals. As defined, naive CD8 cells were CD45RO-negative and positively selected for CCR7, with terminally differentiated effector memory CD45RA+ cells excluded. All participating donors were Caucasian adults from Nashville, Tennessee.

This rearrangement joins TRBV7-9 to TRBJ2-3; D unclear. The sequence was obtained from a man aged 18 to 35 in good health. Some clones in this sample may be carry-over from other donors' samples. Material for sequencing was naive CD8+ T cells from PBMCs. CDR3 bases: TGTGCCAGCAGCCATATACTAACAGATACGCAGTATTTT. Amino acid sequence: CASSHILTDTQYF.